The 15 T cell receptor beta chains listed next were all sequenced from one sample in a study of blood T cell repertoires in COVID-19. Produced via immunoSEQ multiplex PCR; TCRdb's table is partial and in-frame only. The sample contains approximately 240,000 clones, around 82% of which appear only once. Material: peripheral blood. All receptors come from an elderly woman with active or convalescent COVID-19.

The rearrangement joins TRBV18 to TRBJ1-6; a possible D gene is TRBD1 (6 bases). The CDR3 covers 16 residues. Per the germline V gene, CDR1 is KGHSH and CDR2 is LQKENI. Trimming removed 1 base from V and 9 bases from J, with 16 bases in between. CDR3 sequence (DNA): TGTGCCAGCTCACCACGCAGTCCAGGGGATGGTTCACCCCTCCACTTT. It translates to CASSPRSPGDGSPLHF.

There are a few counts of this clone. The chain joins TRBV5-1 to TRBJ2-1, with unresolved D. V lost 4 bases to trimming and J lost 3 bases, with 11 bases between them. Germline V gene lookup returns CDR1 SGHRS and CDR2 YFSETQ. CDR3 length: 14 amino acids. CDR3 nucleotide sequence: TGCGCCAGCAGCGAGACATCGAGCTACAATGAGCAGTTCTTC. It yields the protein CASSETSSYNEQFF.

The chain couples TRBV6-5 to TRBJ2-7; a possible D gene is TRBD1 (5 bases). Trimming left V 4 bases short and J 0 bases short, with 13 bases between. Germline assignment: CDR1 MNHEY and CDR2 SVGAGI. This CDR3 contains 15 residues. In DNA, the CDR3 is TGTGCCAGCAGTTTTAGGGGAAGGACCTCCTACGAGCAGTACTTC. Its translation: CASSFRGRTSYEQYF.

The chain links TRBV19 to TRBJ2-1, with D uncertain. CDR1 and CDR2 from the germline V gene are LNHDA and SQIVND (reference sequence). The V end was cut by 5 bases, the J end by 0 bases, with 14 bases between. The CDR3 extends over 16 amino acids. CDR3 loop: CASSARVLSSYNEQFF. Here the CDR3 DNA reads TGTGCCAGTAGTGCCCGGGTCTTAAGCTCCTACAATGAGCAGTTCTTC.

This rearrangement joins TRBV7-8 to TRBJ2-1; possible D gene TRBD2, 7 bases. CDR1 is SGHVS, CDR2 FQNEAQ, per germline. CDR3 size: 16 residues. V lost 7 bases and J lost 2, with 18 bases in between. The chain's CDR3 is CASTPTSGTPYNEQFF. The DNA of the CDR3 is TGTGCCAGCACCCCTACCAGCGGGACACCCTACAATGAGCAGTTCTTC.

A few counts support this clone. The V gene is TRBV18, the J gene TRBJ1-2; D not certain. This CDR3 spans 14 amino acids. CDR1 and CDR2 (germline): KGHSH, LQKENI. V was clipped by 2 bases and J by 3 bases, with 10 bases between them. The chain's CDR3 is CASSPTSEDYGYTF. The CDR3 DNA reads as TGTGCCAGCTCACCAACCTCAGAGGACTATGGCTACACCTTC. The full variable domain, rest sourced from reference TRBV18 and TRBJ1-2, is NAGVMQNPRHLVRRRGQEARLRCSPMKGHSHVYWYRQLPEEGLKFMVYLQKENIIDESGMPKERFSAEFPKEGPSILRIQQVVRGDSAAYFCASSPTSEDYGYTFGSGTRLTVV.

This clone came up a few times. V and J are TRBV18 and TRBJ1-4; no clear D gene. The CDR3 contains 13 residues. Germline CDR1 reads KGHSH; CDR2 reads LQKENI. Trimming removed 2 bases from V and 5 bases from J, with 6 bases in between. The CDR3 reads CASSPAPNEKLFF. Written as DNA, the CDR3 is TGTGCCAGCTCACCAGCGCCGAATGAAAAACTGTTTTTT.

The chain recombines TRBV25-1 with TRBJ2-2; TRBD1 matches at 8 bases. The CDR3 extends over 16 amino acids. The ends lost 4 bases at V and 1 base at J; junction bases unmatched: 5. Germline CDR1 MGHDK, CDR2 SYGVNS. The CDR3: CASSAGQGKNTGELFF. In nucleotides, the CDR3 is TGTGCCAGCAGTGCTGGACAGGGCAAGAACACCGGGGAGCTGTTTTTT.

V is TRBV9 and J is TRBJ2-3, with 13 bases identical to TRBD2. V dropped 3 bases and J dropped 0; count of bases not matched to a gene: 7. Germline assignment: CDR1 SGDLS and CDR2 YYNGEE. The CDR3 runs 18 residues. DNA of the CDR3: TGTGCCAGCAGCGCTCGGACTAGCGGGGGAACTAGCACAGATACGCAGTATTTT. Translated: CASSARTSGGTSTDTQYF. The entire variable domain, with the rest obtained from reference TRBV9 and TRBJ2-3, is as follows: DSGVTQTPKHLITATGQRVTLRCSPRSGDLSVYWYQQSLDQGLQFLIQYYNGEERAKGNILERFSAQQFPDLHSELNLSSLELGDSALYFCASSARTSGGTSTDTQYFGPGTRLTVL.

The chain has TRBV6-6 and TRBJ1-4; TRBD1 is a possible D gene (6 bases). The CDR3 length is 16 residues. The V end lost 6 bases, the J end lost 0 bases, and 14 bases lay between the germline ends. The germline gives CDR1 MNHNY, CDR2 SVGAGI (reference sequence). This chain's CDR3 is CASRTDRLATNEKLFF. CDR3 in DNA: TGTGCCAGCAGAACAGACAGGCTAGCAACTAATGAAAAACTGTTTTTT.

This chain links TRBV7-2 with TRBJ1-1; TRBD1 matches 8 bases. Germline V lookup: CDR1 SGHTA, CDR2 FQGNSA. J gave up 6 bases and V 1 base, and 7 bases lay outside the gene matches. CDR3 length: 15 amino acids. The CDR3 DNA is TGTGCCAGCAGCTTAGAACAGGGGGGTTCGGCTGAAGCTTTCTTT. Its translation is CASSLEQGGSAEAFF.

The V call is TRBV10-3, the J call TRBJ1-2, with 7 nucleotides matching TRBD1. Germline assignment: CDR1 ENHRY and CDR2 SYGVKD. This CDR3 is 12 amino acids long. Germline trimming cut 7 bases from V and 6 bases from J; bases unmatched to any gene: 5. The CDR3 here is CAITGTDHGYTF. Here the CDR3 DNA reads TGTGCCATCACCGGGACAGACCATGGCTACACCTTC.

This clone was observed a handful of times. The junction shows a germline mismatch at one end, possibly a read error. J is TRBJ2-1 and V is TRBV7-9; D uncertain. In germline, CDR1 is SEHNR, CDR2 FQNEAQ (reference sequence). The length of the CDR3 is 13 residues. Here the CDR3 DNA reads TGTGCCAGCACCTATGAGAGTTTTAGCTTAATCCTCTTC. Amino acids: CASTYESFSLILF.

The chain links TRBV21-1 to TRBJ2-1; TRBD2 reflects the table's D call only, with no check against the DNA. TRBV21-1 is a pseudogene. The CDR3 sequence is 16 residues long. The CDR3 spells CASSTSSAGGRNEQFF. CDR3 nucleotides: TGTGCCAGCAGCACATCCTCAGCGGGGGGGAGGAATGAGCAGTTCTTC.

Of note for this clone: This CDR3 is also generated by other DNA sequences in the sample. V usage is TRBV5-1 and J usage is TRBJ1-4; D is possibly TRBD1 (6 bases). Trimming left V 4 bases short and J 4 bases short, with 8 bases between. Germline V gene sequence: CDR1 SGHRS, CDR2 YFSETQ. This CDR3 is built from 13 residues. CDR3 loop: CASSLDSNEKLFF. CDR3 bases: TGCGCCAGCAGCCTGGACAGTAATGAAAAACTGTTTTTT.